The subject of this entry is one T cell receptor (beta chain). Other nucleotide sequences from this sample produce the same CDR3. CDR1 and CDR2 from the germline V gene are SNHLY and FYNNEI. This CDR3 comprises 15 residues. The V gene end was trimmed by 2 bases and the J gene end by 0 bases; junction bases not matched to a gene: 1. Amplification used 60 Vbeta primers and 13 Jbeta primers. The repertoire was sequenced with immunoSEQ multiplex PCR; TCRdb's copy has only in-frame clones and lacks some. Here the sample spans about 220,000 clones, 75% to 90% being singletons. The data were taken from a study of cytomegalovirus exposure and HLA in healthy donors.

The chain employs TRBV2 and TRBJ2-1, with 7 bases that match TRBD1. The sequence derives from a boy aged 2 to 10 in good health and CMV-seronegative. Sequencing input: PBMCs. The CDR3 spells CASSERQGSYNEQFF. In DNA, the CDR3 is TGTGCCAGCAGTGAACGACAGGGCTCCTACAATGAGCAGTTCTTC.